Sequencing of this T cell receptor (beta chain) was carried out in a study of T cell clonotyping in hematopoietic cell transplantation. Points from the study as a whole: No sorting was done, leaving CD4 and CD8 contributions mixed. Pathologically expanded recipient clonotypes increased progressively from day 30 to day 180 as diversity fell. Few recipient clonotypes overlapped donors; over 95% were de novo at given depth. Higher Inverse Simpson Index values in graft donor and pretransplant recipient predicted broader posttransplant TCR diversity.

The table came from immunoSEQ multiplex PCR; TCRdb's copy has only in-frame clones and leaves some out. Here the sample spans 20,000 or so clones, roughly 80% being singletons. This clone was seen a handful of times. The target antigen is unknown. Germline assignment: CDR1 SGHAT and CDR2 FQNNGV. The CDR3 is 17 residues long. V was shortened by 4 bases and J by 4 bases, with 19 bases between the two germline ends. This sequence was found in a man in his 60s in good health. Some clones in this sample may be carry-over from other donors' samples. The sample taken for sequencing was peripheral blood mononuclear cells. The chain uses TRBV11-2 and TRBJ1-4; D ambiguous. The CDR3 DNA follows: TGTGCCAGCAGCTCATCTCGGGTAGGAAGGGATAATGAAAAACTGTTTTTT. It codes for CASSSSRVGRDNEKLFF.